This T cell receptor beta chain was sequenced during a study of T cells in tuberculosis. Germline assignment: CDR1 LNHDA and CDR2 SQIVND (reference sequence). V lost 6 bases and J 0 bases, leaving 12 bases between the germline ends. The CDR3 sequence is 14 residues long. Generated by immunoSEQ multiplex PCR, the TCRdb table keeps only in-frame clones and is missing some. Of over 40,000 clones listed, about 96% are singletons. The chain is built from TRBV19 and TRBJ2-7; D is possibly TRBD1 (6 bases). The clonotype was recovered from a donor between 10 and 35 years old with latent tuberculosis or without tuberculosis infection. Input material: PBMCs. The CDR3 nucleotides are TGTGCCAGTAGCCGGGACACCCGCTCCTACGAGCAGTACTTC. This sequence encodes CASSRDTRSYEQYF.